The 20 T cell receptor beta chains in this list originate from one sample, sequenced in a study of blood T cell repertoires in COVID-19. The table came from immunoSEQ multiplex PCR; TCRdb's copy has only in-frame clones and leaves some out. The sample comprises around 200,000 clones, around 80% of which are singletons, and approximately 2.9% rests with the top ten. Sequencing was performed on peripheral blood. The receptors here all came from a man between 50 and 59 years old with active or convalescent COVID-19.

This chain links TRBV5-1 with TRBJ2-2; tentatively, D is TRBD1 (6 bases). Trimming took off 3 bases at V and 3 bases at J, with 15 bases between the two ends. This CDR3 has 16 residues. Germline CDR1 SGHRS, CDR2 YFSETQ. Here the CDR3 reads CASSYPGALDTGELFF. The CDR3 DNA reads TGCGCCAGCAGCTACCCAGGGGCACTCGACACCGGGGAGCTGTTTTTT.

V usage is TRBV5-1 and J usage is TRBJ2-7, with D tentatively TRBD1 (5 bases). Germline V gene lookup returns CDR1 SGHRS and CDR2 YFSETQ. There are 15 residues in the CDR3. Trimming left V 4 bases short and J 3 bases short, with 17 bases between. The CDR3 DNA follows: TGCGCCAGCAGCCCCCAGGGTCGGGCGATCTACGAGCAGTACTTC. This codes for CASSPQGRAIYEQYF.

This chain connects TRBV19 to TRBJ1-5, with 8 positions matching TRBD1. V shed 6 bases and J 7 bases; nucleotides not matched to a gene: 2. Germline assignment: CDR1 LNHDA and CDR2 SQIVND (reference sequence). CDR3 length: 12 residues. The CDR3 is CASRDRDQPQHF. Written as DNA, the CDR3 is TGTGCCAGTAGGGACAGGGACCAGCCCCAGCATTTT.

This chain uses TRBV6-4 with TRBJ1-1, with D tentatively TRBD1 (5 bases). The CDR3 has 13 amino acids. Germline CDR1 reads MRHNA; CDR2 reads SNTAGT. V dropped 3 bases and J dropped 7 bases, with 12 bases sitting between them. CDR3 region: CASSDQGRGEAFF. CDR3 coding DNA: TGTGCCAGCAGTGATCAGGGTAGGGGTGAAGCTTTCTTT.

This CDR3 reads CASSPDRVAFF. DNA for the CDR3: TGTGCCAGCAGCCCGGACAGGGTAGCTTTCTTT. The chain is built from TRBV6-2 or TRBV6-3 and TRBJ1-1, with 8 bases matching TRBD1. CDR1 and CDR2 from the germline V gene are MNHEY and SVGEGT. The V segment lost 6 bases and the J segment 10 bases; nucleotides outside the gene matches: 4. CDR3 size: 11 residues.

CDR3: CASSPGQGGRKAFF. The DNA for the CDR3 is TGTGCCAGCTCACCGGGACAGGGTGGGAGAAAAGCTTTCTTT. The rearrangement links TRBV18 to TRBJ1-1, with 9 positions matching TRBD1. Germline trimming cut 3 bases from V and 9 bases from J; bases unmatched to any gene: 8. The CDR3 consists of 14 residues. Germline CDR1 is KGHSH and CDR2 is LQKENI.

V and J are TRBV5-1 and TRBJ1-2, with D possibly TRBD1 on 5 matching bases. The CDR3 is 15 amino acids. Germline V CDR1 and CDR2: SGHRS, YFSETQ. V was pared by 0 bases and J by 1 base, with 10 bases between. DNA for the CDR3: TGCGCCAGCAGCTTGGGGGTCAGGGATAACTATGGCTACACCTTC. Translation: CASSLGVRDNYGYTF.

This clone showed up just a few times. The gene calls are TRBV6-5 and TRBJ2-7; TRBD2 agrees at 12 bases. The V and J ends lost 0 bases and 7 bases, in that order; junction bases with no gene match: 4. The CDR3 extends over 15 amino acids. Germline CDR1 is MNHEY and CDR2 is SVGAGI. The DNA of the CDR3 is TGTGCCAGCAGTTACTCTCTAGCGGGGGGGCTTGAGCAGTACTTC. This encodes CASSYSLAGGLEQYF.

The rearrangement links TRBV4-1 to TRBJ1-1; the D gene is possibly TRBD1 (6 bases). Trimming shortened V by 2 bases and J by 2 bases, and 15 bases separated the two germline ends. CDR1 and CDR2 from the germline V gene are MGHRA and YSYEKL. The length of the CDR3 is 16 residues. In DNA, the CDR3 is TGCGCCAGCAGCCAACACGATTGGGGGCGAAACACTGAAGCTTTCTTT. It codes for CASSQHDWGRNTEAFF.

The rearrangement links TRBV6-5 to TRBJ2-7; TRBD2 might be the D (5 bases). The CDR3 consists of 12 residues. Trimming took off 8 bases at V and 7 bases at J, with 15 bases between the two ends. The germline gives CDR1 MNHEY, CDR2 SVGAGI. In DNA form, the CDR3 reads TGTGCCAGCCAAGGGAGATACTGGGAGCAGTACTTC. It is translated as CASQGRYWEQYF.

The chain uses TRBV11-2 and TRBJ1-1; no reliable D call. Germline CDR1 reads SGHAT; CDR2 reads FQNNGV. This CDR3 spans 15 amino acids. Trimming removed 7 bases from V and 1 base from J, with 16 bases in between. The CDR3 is CASTRNMAGNTEAFF. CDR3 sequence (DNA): TGTGCCAGCACCCGTAATATGGCAGGGAACACTGAAGCTTTCTTT.

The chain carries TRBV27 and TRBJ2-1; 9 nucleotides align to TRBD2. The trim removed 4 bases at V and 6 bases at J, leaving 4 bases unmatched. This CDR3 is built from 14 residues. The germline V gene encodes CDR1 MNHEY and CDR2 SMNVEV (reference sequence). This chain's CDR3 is CASSSELAGNEQFF. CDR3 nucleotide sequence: TGTGCCAGCAGTTCCGAACTAGCGGGCAATGAGCAGTTCTTC.

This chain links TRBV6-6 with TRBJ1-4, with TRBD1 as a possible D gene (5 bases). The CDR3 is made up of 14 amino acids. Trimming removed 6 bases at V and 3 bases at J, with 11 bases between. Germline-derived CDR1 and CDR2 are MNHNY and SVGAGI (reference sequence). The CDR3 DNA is TGTGCCAGCAGGCTAGACAGTTCTAATGAAAAACTGTTTTTT. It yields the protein CASRLDSSNEKLFF.

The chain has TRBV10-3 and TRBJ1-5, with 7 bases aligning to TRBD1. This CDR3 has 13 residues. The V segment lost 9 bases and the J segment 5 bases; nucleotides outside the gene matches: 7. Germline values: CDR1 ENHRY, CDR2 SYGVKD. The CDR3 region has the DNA TGTGCCATAGCACAGGGGCCGGATCAGCCCCAGCATTTT. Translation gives CAIAQGPDQPQHF.

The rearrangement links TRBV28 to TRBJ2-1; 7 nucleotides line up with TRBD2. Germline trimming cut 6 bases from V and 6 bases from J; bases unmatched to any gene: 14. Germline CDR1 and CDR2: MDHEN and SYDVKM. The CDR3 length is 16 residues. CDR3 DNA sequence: TGTGCCAGCAGAGCCGGGATAGCGGGTGGTGCCAATGAGCAGTTCTTC. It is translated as CASRAGIAGGANEQFF.

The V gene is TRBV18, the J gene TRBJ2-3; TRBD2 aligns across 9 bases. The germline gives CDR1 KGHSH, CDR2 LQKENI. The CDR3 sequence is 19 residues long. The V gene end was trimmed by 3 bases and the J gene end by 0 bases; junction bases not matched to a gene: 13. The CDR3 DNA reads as TGTGCCAGCTCACCCCGTTCTATAGCTAGCGGGACTAGCACAGATACGCAGTATTTT. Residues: CASSPRSIASGTSTDTQYF.

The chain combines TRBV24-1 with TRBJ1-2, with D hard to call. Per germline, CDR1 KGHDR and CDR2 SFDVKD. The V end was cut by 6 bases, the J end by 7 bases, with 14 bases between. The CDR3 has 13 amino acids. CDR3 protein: CATSTAGFSGYTF. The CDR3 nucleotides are TGTGCCACCAGTACAGCGGGATTTTCTGGCTACACCTTC.

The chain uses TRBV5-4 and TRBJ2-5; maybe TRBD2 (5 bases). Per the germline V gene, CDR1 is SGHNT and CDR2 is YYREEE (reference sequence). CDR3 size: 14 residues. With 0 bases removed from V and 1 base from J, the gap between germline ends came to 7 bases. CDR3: CASSLADSQETQYF. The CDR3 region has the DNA TGTGCCAGCAGCTTGGCGGACTCCCAAGAGACCCAGTACTTC. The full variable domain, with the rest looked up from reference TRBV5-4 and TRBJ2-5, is ETGVTQSPTHLIKTRGQQVTLRCSSQSGHNTVSWYQQALGQGPQFIFQYYREEENGRGNFPPRFSGLQFPNYSSELNVNALELDDSALYLCASSLADSQETQYFGPGTRLLVL.

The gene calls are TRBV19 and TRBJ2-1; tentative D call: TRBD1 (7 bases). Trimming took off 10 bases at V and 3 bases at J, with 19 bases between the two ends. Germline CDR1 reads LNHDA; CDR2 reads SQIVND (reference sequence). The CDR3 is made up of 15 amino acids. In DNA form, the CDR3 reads TGTGCCACCAGGGAGGAGCAGGGGGTCTACAATGAGCAGTTCTTC. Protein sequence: CATREEQGVYNEQFF.

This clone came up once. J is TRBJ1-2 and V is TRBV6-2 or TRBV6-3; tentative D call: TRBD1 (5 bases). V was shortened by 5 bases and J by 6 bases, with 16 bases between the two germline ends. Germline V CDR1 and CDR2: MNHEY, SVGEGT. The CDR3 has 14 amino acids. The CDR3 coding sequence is TGTGCCAGCAGTAGGGTCGGGGGAATGGATGGCTACACCTTC. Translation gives CASSRVGGMDGYTF.